The 17 T cell receptor beta chains reported below all come from one sample, sequenced in a study of human T cells and chemical hapten exposure. TCRdb ran MiXCR on the RACE reads and lists one entry per CDR3 protein. Counted here are some 80,000 distinct CDR3 sequences, about 10% occurring once; the ten biggest clones make up approximately 4%. This sample's time point: patch test 1, 2 weeks after DPC sensitization. The treatment denotes: therapeutic diphenylcyclopropenone sensitization with weekly scalp DPC. This specimen was whole blood, taken in connection with sensitization to the hapten diphenylcyclopropenone (DPC). The receptors originated from a woman in her forties or fifties with alopecia areata. Some clones in this sample may be carry-over from other donors' samples.

This clonotype was seen many times. The chain couples TRBV18 to TRBJ1-1; D not certain. Germline values: CDR1 KGHSH, CDR2 LQKENI. The CDR3 has 14 amino acids. The V gene lost 3 bases and the J gene lost 6 bases, with 14 bases spanning the gap. The CDR3 coding sequence is TGTGCCAGCTCACCCCCCCGCGCTCCCCCTGAAGCTTTCTTT. It encodes CASSPPRAPPEAFF.

This clonotype was recorded a few times. This sequence joins TRBV28 and TRBJ1-1; 7 nucleotides align to TRBD1. Per the germline V gene, CDR1 is MDHEN and CDR2 is SYDVKM. The J segment lost 1 base and the V segment lost 3 bases, leaving 5 bases of the junction unmatched. The CDR3 contains 15 residues. CDR3 DNA: TGTGCCAGCAGTTTTCGGAAGGGGGCGAACACTGAAGCTTTCTTT. Translated, it gives CASSFRKGANTEAFF.

This chain links TRBV29-1 with TRBJ1-3; weak D call: TRBD1 (5 bases). V lost 4 bases and J lost 0, with 19 bases in between. Per germline, CDR1 SQVTM and CDR2 ANQGSEA. The CDR3 is 17 residues long. CDR3 protein: CSVGVRPGPSSGNTIYF. CDR3 sequence (DNA): TGCAGCGTTGGGGTCCGTCCGGGGCCGAGCTCTGGAAACACCATATATTTT.

This clonotype was counted between two and nine times. V and J are TRBV7-2 and TRBJ1-1, with a tentative D call TRBD1 (5 bases). CDR3 length: 14 amino acids. V was pared by 5 bases and J by 0 bases, with 10 bases between. Germline V gene data show CDR1 as SGHTA and CDR2 as FQGNSA. CDR3 bases: TGTGCCAGCAGCCAACAGGCGTTGAACACTGAAGCTTTCTTT. Translated: CASSQQALNTEAFF.

This clonotype was observed many times. This chain joins TRBV4-1 and TRBJ2-5; D possibly corresponds to TRBD2 (5 bases). CDR1 MGHRA and CDR2 YSYEKL come from the germline V gene. Trimming took off 3 bases at V and 1 base at J, with 12 bases between the two ends. The CDR3 sequence is 15 residues long. The CDR3 sequence is CASSQLALPQETQYF. CDR3 sequence (DNA): TGCGCCAGCAGCCAGTTAGCGCTACCCCAAGAGACCCAGTACTTC.

This clonotype was seen a few times. V and J are TRBV6-2 or TRBV6-3 and TRBJ1-1, with D perhaps TRBD1 (6 bases). The ends were cut back, 6 bases at V and 1 base at J, with 15 bases in the middle. The CDR3 extends over 15 amino acids. Looked up from germline, CDR1 is MNHEY and CDR2 is SVGEGT. CDR3 in amino acids: CASRGWAGENTEAFF. In nucleotides, the CDR3 is TGTGCCAGCAGAGGCTGGGCAGGGGAGAACACTGAAGCTTTCTTT.

This chain connects TRBV11-2 to TRBJ2-6; a weak D match, TRBD2 (5 bases). V gave up 5 bases and J gave up 3 bases, with 14 bases separating them. The length of the CDR3 is 16 residues. CDR1 SGHAT and CDR2 FQNNGV come from the germline V gene. CDR3 amino acids: CASSPWRRSGANVLTF. The DNA for the CDR3 is TGTGCCAGCAGCCCCTGGCGGAGGAGTGGGGCCAACGTCCTGACTTTC.

The chain recombines TRBV1 with TRBJ2-3; the table's TRBD2 call for D was not verified on the DNA. TRBV1 is tagged as a pseudogene. CDR3 size: 18 residues. CDR3 residues: CTSSHDPGTPRRADTQYF. The CDR3 DNA reads as TGCACCAGCAGCCATGACCCCGGGACTCCCCGGAGGGCAGATACGCAGTATTTT.

This clonotype has at least ten counts. V gene TRBV6-5 combines with J gene TRBJ1-5; D ambiguous. Germline V gene sequence: CDR1 MNHEY, CDR2 SVGAGI. Trimming took 4 bases from V and 6 from J, leaving 16 bases between them. The CDR3 consists of 15 residues. CDR3 sequence: CASSSRPGGSQPQHF. The CDR3 nucleotides are TGTGCCAGCAGTTCACGCCCCGGAGGGAGTCAGCCCCAGCATTTT.

This clonotype came up many times. The V call is TRBV5-6, the J call TRBJ2-1; D is unclear. Germline V gene lookup returns CDR1 SGHDT and CDR2 YYEEEE. CDR3 length equals 15 residues. Trimming left V 1 base short and J 1 base short, with 9 bases between. The CDR3 region is CASSLKGYSYNEQFF. CDR3 DNA sequence: TGTGCCAGCAGCTTGAAGGGATATTCCTACAATGAGCAGTTCTTC.

This clonotype occurred many times. The rearrangement links TRBV14 to TRBJ2-2; D possibly corresponds to TRBD1 (5 bases). CDR3 size: 15 residues. The V and J ends lost 1 base and 3 bases respectively, with 9 bases between them. Germline CDR1 is SGHDN and CDR2 is FVKESK. CDR3 coding DNA: TGTGCCAGCAGCCAAGTAGGGGCCCACACCGGGGAGCTGTTTTTT. This codes for CASSQVGAHTGELFF.

The V call is TRBV20-1, the J call TRBJ1-5; the match to TRBD1 covers 7 bases. J was trimmed by 5 bases and V by 2 bases; bases with no gene match: 6. The CDR3 loop spans 14 amino acids. Germline CDR1 and CDR2: DFQATT and SNEGSKA (reference sequence). The CDR3 protein is CSARTRQGHQPQHF. CDR3 nucleotide sequence: TGCAGTGCTAGAACCCGACAGGGCCATCAGCCCCAGCATTTT.

This clonotype was picked up many times. The V call is TRBV12-3 or TRBV12-4, the J call TRBJ1-1, with TRBD1 matching 7 bases. V shed 7 bases and J 8 bases; nucleotides not matched to a gene: 4. The length of the CDR3 is 11 residues. The CDR3 DNA reads TGTGCCAGCAAGGTGGGACAGGAAGCTTTCTTT. Translated: CASKVGQEAFF.

The table lists this clonotype with many counts. The chain combines TRBV5-5 with TRBJ2-4, with D perhaps matching TRBD2 (6 bases). V was cut by 0 bases and J by 2 bases, with 9 bases left in between. The CDR3 has 15 residues. Germline V gene lookup returns CDR1 SGHKS and CDR2 YYEKEE (reference sequence). This chain's CDR3 is CASSLVLATKNIQYF. The CDR3 DNA is TGTGCCAGCAGCTTGGTACTAGCAACCAAAAACATTCAGTACTTC. The whole variable domain, remainder taken from reference TRBV5-5 and TRBJ2-4, is DAGVTQSPTHLIKTRGQQVTLRCSPISGHKSVSWYQQVLGQGPQFIFQYYEKEERGRGNFPDRFSARQFPNYSSELNVNALLLGDSALYLCASSLVLATKNIQYFGAGTRLSVL.

This rearrangement joins TRBV6-5 to TRBJ2-3, with D possibly being TRBD1 (5 bases). Trimming took 10 bases from V and 1 from J, leaving 15 bases between them. This CDR3 contains 14 residues. Germline-derived CDR1 and CDR2 are MNHEY and SVGAGI. Here the CDR3 reads CATLGQGGTDTQYF. CDR3 nucleotide sequence: TGTGCCACCCTGGGGCAGGGTGGCACAGATACGCAGTATTTT.

The chain joins TRBV6-2 or TRBV6-3 to TRBJ2-1; 13 bases are shared with TRBD2. CDR3 length equals 17 residues. The germline gives CDR1 MNHEY, CDR2 SVGEGT. V was clipped by 2 bases and J by 8 bases; unmatched bases: 9. The CDR3 protein is CASSYGGLAGMRDEQFF. CDR3 bases: TGTGCCAGCAGTTACGGGGGACTAGCGGGAATGAGAGATGAGCAGTTCTTC.

The chain combines TRBV7-9 with TRBJ2-3; the match to TRBD1 covers 7 bases. CDR1 is SEHNR, CDR2 FQNEAQ, per germline (reference sequence). CDR3 length: 14 residues. V shed 3 bases and J 4 bases; nucleotides not matched to a gene: 4. CDR3 sequence reads: CASSLGTVSDTQYF. The CDR3 DNA reads TGTGCCAGCAGCTTGGGGACAGTCTCAGATACGCAGTATTTT.